This T cell receptor beta chain was observed in a study of blood T cell repertoires in COVID-19 (dated by TCRdb to 2020 to 2021). Background on the whole study: Samples covering the acute and convalescent phases of COVID-19 were provided by collaborators in the United States, Italy and Spain. Where available, HLA class I and class II types were taken from metadata supplied by the sample provider and were not determined by assay-based typing. The prospective study material was composed of cDNA or gDNA derived from T cells, B-cell-depleted T cells, or PBMCs. Subjects who had been exposed to COVID-19, were actively infected with it, or had recovered from it provided the deeply sampled blood TCRbeta repertoires that made up the dataset. The samples were drawn from two sources: the first 160 participants of the ongoing ImmuneRACE study, and over 1,000 subjects contributed by 6 global collaborators. Nearly every sample came with metadata listing a de-identified subject ID, COVID-19 status, age in years and sex. The repertoires were released in a freely available public database intended as a resource for research on the immune response to SARS-CoV-2. The research as a whole found: Clinical and demographic metadata were provided uncurated, with the amount varying by source and participant.

Collaborating institutions collected whole blood in K2EDTA tubes following their own protocols. For TCRbeta analysis, collaborator samples were shipped as frozen whole blood, as isolated PBMCs, or as DNA extracted from either sample type. TCRbeta CDR3 regions were amplified from genomic DNA using the immunoSEQ Assay, a bias-controlled multiplex PCR. The paper's data handling went like this. The number of nucleated cells in each sample was estimated by amplification of reference gene primers within the assay. Sequence reads were collapsed and filtered to measure the absolute abundance of every unique TCRbeta CDR3 rearrangement. Productive Simpson clonality was computed per sample as the square root of Simpson's diversity index over productive rearrangements. TCRdb stores this immuneACCESS table with in-frame sequences only. Part of the clones is absent; in the studies checked, under half of the shortfall reflects unresolved V genes, and no reason is known for the rest. The V and J calls and the clone size are those of that table, but D and trimming were determined from the DNA. The sample records more than 200,000 clones, around 80% of which are singletons. 4.2% of the sample is taken by the ten largest.

V is clipped by 0 bases and J by 0 bases, and the sequence between their germline boundaries is 10 bases long. Reading from cysteine to phenylalanine, the CDR3 counts 15 amino acids. Kept here is only the CDR3 DNA, which spans 45 bases and is read in frame from base 1. CDR1 and CDR2 (SGHNT, YYREEE) derive from the germline V gene (reference sequence). This clone showed up just a few times. Its specific antigen is unknown. Base qualities are not at hand, and no much larger clone is one base apart. Rearrangement joined TRBV5-4 to TRBJ2-7; the best D guess is TRBD2, with 7 bases matching. This receptor was taken from a man aged 60 to 69 with acute or convalescent COVID-19. Sequencing was done on a sample of peripheral blood. The CDR3 protein sequence reads: CASSLAAGHSYEQYF. The DNA is TGTGCCAGCAGCTTGGCAGCGGGACACTCCTACGAGCAGTACTTC.